These 5 T cell receptor beta chains were all obtained from the same sample, sequenced in a study of T cell repertoires in cytomegalovirus infection. TCRdb itself ran the reads through MiXCR, one entry per CDR3 protein. Of hundreds of thousands of distinct CDR3 sequences detected, approximately 31% appear once; the ten largest clones hold roughly an eighth. Sequenced material: PBMCs. All receptors derive from a human donor in good health (CMV status not recorded). Some clones in this sample may be carry-over from other donors' samples.

This clonotype was counted only a few times. The chain is built from TRBV6-2 or TRBV6-3 and TRBJ2-6; a possible D gene is TRBD1 (5 bases). V was pared by 0 bases and J by 1 base, with 7 bases between. The CDR3 has 16 amino acids. Germline loops: CDR1 MNHEY, CDR2 SVGEGT. The CDR3: CASSYSRQSGANVLTF. CDR3 in DNA: TGTGCCAGCAGTTACTCCCGACAGTCTGGGGCCAACGTCCTGACTTTC.

There are a few counts of this clonotype. This sequence joins TRBV11-1 and TRBJ2-1; D may be TRBD1 (5 bases). This CDR3 has 15 residues. Trimming took 3 bases from V and 8 from J, leaving 17 bases between them. The germline V gene has CDR1 SGHAT and CDR2 FQDESV (reference sequence). This CDR3 reads CASSFVGGAPDEQFF. The CDR3 bases are TGTGCCAGCAGCTTCGTTGGTGGGGCTCCGGATGAGCAGTTCTTC.

This clonotype was detected many times. The rearrangement links TRBV7-6 to TRBJ2-2; perhaps TRBD2 as D (5 bases). CDR1 is SGHVS and CDR2 is FNYEAQ in the germline V gene. CDR3 size: 16 residues. The ends were cut back, 4 bases at V and 0 bases at J, with 12 bases in the middle. The CDR3 reads CASSSRIASNTGELFF. In DNA, the CDR3 is TGTGCCAGCAGCTCCCGAATAGCGTCGAACACCGGGGAGCTGTTTTTT.

The table lists this clonotype with a few counts. This sequence joins TRBV5-6 and TRBJ2-2; no clear D gene. In germline, CDR1 is SGHDT, CDR2 YYEEEE. CDR3 length equals 14 residues. V gave up 1 base and J gave up 3 bases, with 7 bases separating them. DNA of the CDR3: TGTGCCAGCAGCTTGAGACACTACACCGGGGAGCTGTTTTTT. Translated, it gives CASSLRHYTGELFF.

On this clonotype itself: A read error is likely, as this CDR3 ends without the conserved phenylalanine or tryptophan. The chain joins TRBV9 to TRBJ2-6, with D tentatively TRBD1 (5 bases). Trimming cost V 0 bases and J 1 base, with 5 bases left between them. CDR1 and CDR2 from the germline V gene are SGDLS and YYNGEE. This CDR3 spans 15 amino acids. CDR3 sequence reads: CASSVAGSGANVLTL. CDR3 nucleotides: TGTGCCAGCAGCGTAGCAGGGTCTGGGGCCAACGTCCTGACTTTA.